Following are 20 T cell receptor beta chains from one sample sequenced in a study of beta chain features in type 1 diabetes. Isolated RNA was reverse transcribed in full, so expressed TCRB transcripts were sequenced. The table came from immunoSEQ multiplex PCR; TCRdb's copy has only in-frame clones and leaves some out. This table has 200,000 to 250,000 clones, 16% appearing once. General observations from the study: All four CD4+ subsets from Type 1 diabetes patients carried moderately but significantly shorter TCRB CDR3s.

These receptors have no known antigen. The sample was naive CD4+ T cells from blood. The receptors originated from a man under 40 with type 1 diabetes.

The V call is TRBV25-1, the J call TRBJ2-7; 7 bases align to TRBD2. The germline CDR1 and CDR2 sequences are MGHDK and SYGVNS. Trimming cost V 0 bases and J 0 bases; bases outside gene matches: 11. The CDR3 covers 18 residues. The CDR3 DNA follows: TGTGCCAGCAGTGAATATGAGGGAGGGACGAGGAGCTCCTACGAGCAGTACTTC. Translated: CASSEYEGGTRSSYEQYF.

The chain combines TRBV10-1 with TRBJ2-3; TRBD2 agrees at 8 bases. CDR1 is WNHNN, CDR2 SYGVQD, per germline (reference sequence). The CDR3 is 12 amino acids. The V segment lost 7 bases and the J segment 9 bases; nucleotides outside the gene matches: 6. The CDR3 sequence: CASTGSGTTQYF. CDR3 DNA: TGCGCCAGCACCGGTAGCGGGACGACGCAGTATTTT.

As concerns this clone: At the DNA level, this CDR3 is encoded by other sequences in the same sample as well. The chain employs TRBV5-1 and TRBJ2-5, with D possibly called TRBD1 or TRBD2 (5 bases each). Germline lookup yields CDR1 SGHRS and CDR2 YFSETQ. This CDR3 contains 14 residues. V was shortened by 0 bases and J by 0 bases, with 6 bases between the two germline ends. CDR3 in amino acids: CASSLGGNQETQYF. The CDR3 DNA follows: TGCGCCAGCAGCTTGGGGGGGAACCAAGAGACCCAGTACTTC. Filled out from reference TRBV5-1 and TRBJ2-5, the complete variable domain reads KAGVTQTPRYLIKTRGQQVTLSCSPISGHRSVSWYQQTPGQGLQFLFEYFSETQRNKGNFPGRFSGRQFSNSRSEMNVSTLELGDSALYLCASSLGGNQETQYFGPGTRLLVL.

This clone was seen only a few times. The chain is built from TRBV27 and TRBJ2-3; TRBD2 aligns across 11 bases. Unmatched junction bases numbered 13, after V lost 2 bases and J lost 3 bases. Germline CDR1 MNHEY, CDR2 SMNVEV (reference sequence). CDR3 size: 19 residues. CDR3 in DNA: TGTGCCAGCAGTTTAGGTTTACTAGCGGGAGTACGAAGAACAGATACGCAGTATTTT. Encoded protein: CASSLGLLAGVRRTDTQYF.

In this sample, this clone turned up a few times. The rearrangement uses TRBV28 and TRBJ2-7, with TRBD1 identical over 8 bases. Trimming took 6 bases from V and 2 from J; bases not matched to a gene: 9. The V gene's germline CDR1 is MDHEN and CDR2 SYDVKM. This CDR3 spans 15 amino acids. The CDR3 DNA is TGTGCCAGCAGCATGGCGGGACAGGCAGCCTACGAGCAGTACTTC. As protein: CASSMAGQAAYEQYF.

This clone was detected only a few times. The rearrangement links TRBV7-3 to TRBJ2-3; D not certain. This CDR3 has 13 amino acids. Germline values: CDR1 SGHTA, CDR2 FQGTGA. The germline V and J ends were trimmed by 3 bases and 1 base, with 5 bases remaining between them. As DNA, the CDR3 is TGTGCCAGCAGCTTGGATGGCACAGATACGCAGTATTTT. Amino acids: CASSLDGTDTQYF.

The chain has TRBV2 and TRBJ2-7, with D perhaps TRBD2 (6 bases). Germline V gene lookup returns CDR1 SNHLY and CDR2 FYNNEI. Trimming cost V 4 bases and J 7 bases, with 17 bases left between them. The CDR3 contains 14 residues. The CDR3 protein is CASSAPMGLREQYF. The CDR3 bases are TGTGCCAGCAGTGCGCCCATGGGACTGAGAGAGCAGTACTTC.

This clone has more than one count but fewer than ten. The chain joins TRBV2 to TRBJ2-1; 8 bases agree with TRBD2. The CDR3 has 15 amino acids. Germline-derived CDR1 and CDR2 are SNHLY and FYNNEI. With V trimmed by 5 bases and J by 10 bases, 13 bases remained unmatched. The CDR3 DNA reads TGTGCCAGCAGTCTTTGGCGGGAGGTTTATTTGGAGCAGTTCTTC. Its protein product is CASSLWREVYLEQFF. The full variable domain, in which reference TRBV2 and TRBJ2-1 provide the parts outside the CDR3, is EPEVTQTPSHQVTQMGQEVILRCVPISNHLYFYWYRQILGQKVEFLVSFYNNEISEKSEIFDDQFSVERPDGSNFTLKIRSTKLEDSAMYFCASSLWREVYLEQFFGPGTRLTVL.

A few counts support this clone. This chain links TRBV28 with TRBJ2-1; TRBD2 agrees at 10 bases. The J segment lost 7 bases and the V segment lost 5 bases, leaving 8 bases of the junction unmatched. Per germline, CDR1 MDHEN and CDR2 SYDVKM. The CDR3 is 15 residues long. The CDR3 is CASSLPQLAGNEQFF. Here the CDR3 DNA reads TGTGCCAGCAGTCTACCCCAACTAGCGGGAAATGAGCAGTTCTTC.

The chain combines TRBV28 with TRBJ2-7; perhaps TRBD2 as D (6 bases). Trimming stripped 7 bases from V and 0 bases from J, with 16 bases between. CDR1 is MDHEN, CDR2 SYDVKM, per germline. The CDR3 sequence is 15 residues long. The CDR3 reads CASIPSSAGSYEQYF. CDR3 in DNA: TGTGCCAGCATTCCATCTAGCGCGGGCTCCTACGAGCAGTACTTC.

This chain links TRBV7-9 with TRBJ2-1; 13 nucleotides align to TRBD2. After removal of 5 bases from V and 8 bases from J, the junction contained 9 bases not matched to a gene. The CDR3 is made up of 16 amino acids. Per the germline V gene, CDR1 is SEHNR and CDR2 is FQNEAQ (reference sequence). The CDR3 DNA reads TGTGCCAGCAGCGACCGAATCGGACTAGCGGGAGATGAGCAGTTCTTC. Translating gives CASSDRIGLAGDEQFF.

This clone has more than one count but fewer than ten. J is TRBJ2-7 and V is TRBV25-1; 7 nucleotides align to TRBD1. Germline CDR1 reads MGHDK; CDR2 reads SYGVNS. The CDR3 length is 14 residues. J gave up 1 base and V 3 bases, and 3 bases lay outside the gene matches. Here the CDR3 reads CASSDRTGSYEQYF. The DNA for the CDR3 is TGTGCCAGCAGTGACCGGACAGGTTCCTACGAGCAGTACTTC.

The CDR3 loop reads CAWSARSEQYF. The CDR3 coding sequence is TGTGCCTGGAGCGCTAGATCCGAGCAGTACTTC. V gene TRBV30 combines with J gene TRBJ2-7; D ambiguous. The CDR3 is 11 residues long. V shed 3 bases and J shed 6 bases, with 9 bases lying between them. CDR1 GTSNPN and CDR2 SVGIG come from the germline V gene (reference sequence).

This clone has more than one count but fewer than ten. The CDR3 loop reads CASSITSGSIDEQFF. The CDR3, as DNA: TGTGCCAGTAGTATAACTAGCGGGAGCATCGATGAGCAGTTCTTC. This chain joins TRBV19 and TRBJ2-1; 11 bases align to TRBD2. This CDR3 contains 15 residues. The J segment lost 8 bases and the V segment lost 2 bases, leaving 5 bases of the junction unmatched. The germline V gene encodes CDR1 LNHDA and CDR2 SQIVND (reference sequence).

There are a few counts of this clone. The chain combines TRBV30 with TRBJ1-1; D unclear. CDR1 GTSNPN and CDR2 SVGIG come from the germline V gene (reference sequence). Trimming pared 5 bases from V and 1 base from J, leaving 5 bases between. The CDR3 sequence is 11 residues long. CDR3 in DNA: TGTGCCTGGGAGCAGAACACTGAAGCTTTCTTT. Amino acid sequence: CAWEQNTEAFF.

The V and J genes are TRBV2 and TRBJ2-7; D is uncertain. V gave up 5 bases and J gave up 6 bases, with 8 bases separating them. The CDR3 runs 11 residues. Germline CDR1 and CDR2: SNHLY and FYNNEI. CDR3 bases: TGTGCCAGCAGTCTGGCCCGCGAGCAGTACTTC. This encodes CASSLAREQYF.

CDR3 sequence reads: CASSLQGAAFF. DNA of the CDR3: TGTGCCAGCAGTCTACAGGGGGCAGCTTTCTTT. V gene TRBV2 combines with J gene TRBJ1-1; 9 bases fit TRBD1. CDR1 SNHLY and CDR2 FYNNEI come from the germline V gene. Unmatched junction bases numbered 2, after V lost 5 bases and J lost 10 bases. The CDR3 runs 11 residues.

This chain joins TRBV28 and TRBJ2-4; the match to TRBD2 covers 10 bases. The J segment lost 0 bases and the V segment lost 5 bases, leaving 13 bases of the junction unmatched. Germline lookup yields CDR1 MDHEN and CDR2 SYDVKM. This CDR3 comprises 19 residues. This CDR3 reads CASSPPLAGERLAKNIQYF. For the CDR3, the DNA is TGTGCCAGCAGTCCCCCCCTAGCGGGAGAGAGGCTAGCCAAAAACATTCAGTACTTC.

This clone was counted between two and nine times. The CDR3 DNA sequence: TGTGCCAGCAGTCGAAAACAGTATTCCTACGAGCAGTACTTC. It is translated as CASSRKQYSYEQYF. J is TRBJ2-7 and V is TRBV25-1; no reliable D call. The ends were cut back, 5 bases at V and 1 base at J, with 12 bases in the middle. Germline lookup yields CDR1 MGHDK and CDR2 SYGVNS. There are 14 residues in the CDR3.

This clone occurred a few times. The same CDR3 can be traced to other DNA sequences in this sample. V usage is TRBV29-1 and J usage is TRBJ2-7; TRBD1 is a possible D gene (6 bases). The V end was cut by 3 bases, the J end by 5 bases, with 8 bases between. CDR3 length: 11 residues. The germline V gene encodes CDR1 SQVTM and CDR2 ANQGSEA. The CDR3 reads CSVDRGHEQYF. The CDR3 nucleotides are TGCAGCGTTGACAGGGGCCACGAGCAGTACTTC.